Included here is one TCR beta chain sequence, with context. Its antigen is unidentified. CDR1 and CDR2 from the germline V gene are SNHLY and FYNNEI. The CDR3 covers 15 residues. V dropped 6 bases and J dropped 8; count of bases not matched to a gene: 8. This sample was included in a study of cytomegalovirus exposure and HLA in healthy donors. PCR employed 60 Vbeta and 13 Jbeta primers. The repertoire was sequenced with immunoSEQ multiplex PCR; TCRdb's copy has only in-frame clones and lacks some. The sample contains approximately 140,000 clones, roughly three quarters of which appear only once. Notes on the study in general: Reportedly, cytomegalovirus status was diagnosed with high sensitivity and specificity. Reportedly, TCR beta sequences accurately predicted HLA-A and HLA-B alleles in most subjects. When analyzed later, the rates of TCR association showed variation by HLA locus, with DRB1 the most and HLA-C the fewest.

Sample: PBMCs. The chain has TRBV2 and TRBJ2-1; TRBD2 matches 12 bases. The clonotype comes from a woman aged 55-69 years in good health and CMV-seronegative. This chain's CDR3 is CASRTRLAGVDEQFF. In DNA form, the CDR3 reads TGTGCCAGCAGGACGCGACTAGCGGGAGTAGATGAGCAGTTCTTC.